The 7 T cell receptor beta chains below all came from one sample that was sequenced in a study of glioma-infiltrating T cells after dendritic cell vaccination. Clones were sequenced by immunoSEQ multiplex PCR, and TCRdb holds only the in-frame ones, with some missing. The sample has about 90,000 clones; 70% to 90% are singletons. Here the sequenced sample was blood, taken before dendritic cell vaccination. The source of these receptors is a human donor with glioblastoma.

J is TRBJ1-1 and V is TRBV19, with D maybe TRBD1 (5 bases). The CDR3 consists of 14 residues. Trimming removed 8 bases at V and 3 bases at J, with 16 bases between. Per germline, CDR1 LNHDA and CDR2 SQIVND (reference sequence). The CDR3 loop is CASGASRAYTEAFF. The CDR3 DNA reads TGTGCCAGTGGGGCCTCCCGGGCCTACACTGAAGCTTTCTTT.

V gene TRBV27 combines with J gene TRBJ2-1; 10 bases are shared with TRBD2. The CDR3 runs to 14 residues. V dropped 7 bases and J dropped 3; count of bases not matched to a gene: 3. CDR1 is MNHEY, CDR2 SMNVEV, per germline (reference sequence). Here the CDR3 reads CASTWTSGYNEQFF. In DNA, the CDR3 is TGTGCCAGCACCTGGACTAGCGGCTACAATGAGCAGTTCTTC.

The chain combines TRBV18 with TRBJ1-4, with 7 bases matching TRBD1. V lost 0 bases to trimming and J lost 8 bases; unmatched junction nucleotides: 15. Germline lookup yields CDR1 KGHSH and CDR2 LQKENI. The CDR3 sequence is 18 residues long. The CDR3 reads CASSPPGNTGAVFEKLFF. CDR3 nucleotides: TGTGCCAGCTCACCACCGGGAAATACAGGGGCGGTCTTCGAAAAACTGTTTTTT.

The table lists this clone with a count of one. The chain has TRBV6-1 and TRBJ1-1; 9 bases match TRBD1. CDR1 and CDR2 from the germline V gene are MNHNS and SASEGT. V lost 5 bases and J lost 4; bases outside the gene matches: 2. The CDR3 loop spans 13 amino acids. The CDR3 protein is CASSMGQGTEAFF. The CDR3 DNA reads TGTGCCAGCAGTATGGGACAGGGCACTGAAGCTTTCTTT.

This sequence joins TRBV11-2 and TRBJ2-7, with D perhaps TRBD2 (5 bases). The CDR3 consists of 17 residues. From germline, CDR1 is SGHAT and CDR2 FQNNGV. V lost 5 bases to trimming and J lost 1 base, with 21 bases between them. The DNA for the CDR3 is TGTGCCAGCAGCCCCTTCAGGTACGGGGTTCAATCCTACGAGCAGTACTTC. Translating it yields CASSPFRYGVQSYEQYF.

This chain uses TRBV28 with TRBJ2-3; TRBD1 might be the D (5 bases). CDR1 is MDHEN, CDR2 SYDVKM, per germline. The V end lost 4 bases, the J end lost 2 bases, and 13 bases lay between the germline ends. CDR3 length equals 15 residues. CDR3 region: CASSSPRASTDTQYF. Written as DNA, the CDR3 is TGTGCCAGCAGTTCCCCCAGGGCATCCACAGATACGCAGTATTTT.

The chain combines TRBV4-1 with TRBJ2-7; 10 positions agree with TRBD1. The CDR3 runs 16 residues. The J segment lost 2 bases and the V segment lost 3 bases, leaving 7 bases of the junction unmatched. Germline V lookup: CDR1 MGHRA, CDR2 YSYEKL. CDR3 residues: CASSQDPGTGAYEQYF. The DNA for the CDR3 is TGCGCCAGCAGCCAGGATCCCGGGACAGGGGCCTACGAGCAGTACTTC.